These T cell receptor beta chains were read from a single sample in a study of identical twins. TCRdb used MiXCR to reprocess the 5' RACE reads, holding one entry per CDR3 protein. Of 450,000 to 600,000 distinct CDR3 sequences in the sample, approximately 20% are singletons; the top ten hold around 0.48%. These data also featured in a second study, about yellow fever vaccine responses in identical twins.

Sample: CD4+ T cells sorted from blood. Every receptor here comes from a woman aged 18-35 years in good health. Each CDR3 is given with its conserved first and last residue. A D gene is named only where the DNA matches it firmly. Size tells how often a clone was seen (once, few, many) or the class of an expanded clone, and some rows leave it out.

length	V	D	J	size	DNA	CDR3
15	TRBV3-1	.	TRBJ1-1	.	TGTGCCAGCAGCCAAGGGGCGGGGATGAACACTGAAGCTTTCTTT	CASSQGAGMNTEAFF
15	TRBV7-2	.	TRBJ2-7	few	TGTGCCAGCAGCTTAGCCGGGACTTACTTCTACGAGCAGTACTTC	CASSLAGTYFYEQYF
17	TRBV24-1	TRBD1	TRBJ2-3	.	TGTGCCACCAGTGATTCCGGGACAGGGTTTTGGGCAGATACGCAGTATTTT	CATSDSGTGFWADTQYF
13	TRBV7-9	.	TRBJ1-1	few	TGTGCCAGCAGTCAACCGATGAACACTGAAGCTTTCTTT	CASSQPMNTEAFF
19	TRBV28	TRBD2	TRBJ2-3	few	TGTGCCAGCAGTTTGACTAGCGGGAGGACAAAGACTAGCACAGATACGCAGTATTTT	CASSLTSGRTKTSTDTQYF
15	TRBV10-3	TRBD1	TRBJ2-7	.	TGTGCCATCAGTGACCTAACCAAGACAGGGGACGAGCAGTACTTC	CAISDLTKTGDEQYF
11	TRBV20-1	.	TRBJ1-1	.	TGCAGTGCTTGGCTGAACACTGAAGCTTTCTTT	CSAWLNTEAFF
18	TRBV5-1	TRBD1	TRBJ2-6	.	TGCGCCAGCAGCACGAAGACAGGGGGCTCCTCTGGGGCCAACGTCCTGACTTTC	CASSTKTGGSSGANVLTF
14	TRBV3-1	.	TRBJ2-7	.	TGTGCCAGCAGCCCCCGGGGCTACCCCGGCGAGCAGTACTTC	CASSPRGYPGEQYF
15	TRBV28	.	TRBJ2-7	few	TGTGCCAGCACCCCCAGTCTCTCCTCCTCCTACGAGCAGTACTTC	CASTPSLSSSYEQYF
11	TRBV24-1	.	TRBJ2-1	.	TGTGCCACCAGTGATTCGGACAGACGGTTCTTC	CATSDSDRRFF
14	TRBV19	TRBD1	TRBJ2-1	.	TGTGCCAGTACCACCGGACAGGGAAACAATGAGCAGTTCTTC	CASTTGQGNNEQFF
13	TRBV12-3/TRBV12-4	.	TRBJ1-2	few	TGTGCCAGCAGTTTATCAGGAACTGAGATCTACACCTTC	CASSLSGTEIYTF
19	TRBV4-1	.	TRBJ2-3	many	TGCGCCAGCAGCCAAGGCACGTGGCGTTTAGGTAGAGGCACAGATACGCAGTATTTT	CASSQGTWRLGRGTDTQYF
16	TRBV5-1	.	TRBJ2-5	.	TGCGCCAGCAGCTTGGTCCCAGGAACGAATGAAGAGACCCAGTACTTC	CASSLVPGTNEETQYF
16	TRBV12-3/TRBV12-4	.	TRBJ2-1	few	TGTGCCAGCAGTTCCGGCGTCCTGAATACCTACAATGAGCAGTTCTTC	CASSSGVLNTYNEQFF
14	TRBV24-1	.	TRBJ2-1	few	TGTGCCACCAGTGATTCCCTAGAAGCCAATGAGCAGTTCTTC	CATSDSLEANEQFF
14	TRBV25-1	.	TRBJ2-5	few	TGTGCCAGCAGTGAATTAGGGGTAGGGGAGACCCAGTACTTC	CASSELGVGETQYF
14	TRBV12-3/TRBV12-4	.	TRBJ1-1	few	TGTGCCAGCACCCTGGGGCCAAGCAACACTGAAGCTTTCTTT	CASTLGPSNTEAFF
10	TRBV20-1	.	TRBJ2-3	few	TGCAGCGCCGGGGCAGATACGCAGTATTTT	CSAGADTQYF
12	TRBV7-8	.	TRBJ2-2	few	TGTGCCAGCAGACGGCCCAGCGGGGAGCTGTTTTTT	CASRRPSGELFF
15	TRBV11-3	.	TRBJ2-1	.	TGTGCCAGCAGCTTAGGAGGACTAGGGGGGAATGAGCAGTTCTTC	CASSLGGLGGNEQFF
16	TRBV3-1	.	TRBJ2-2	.	TGTGCCAGCGGAGTACGAACTATCATGAACACCGGGGAGCTGTTTTTT	CASGVRTIMNTGELFF
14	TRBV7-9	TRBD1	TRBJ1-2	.	TGTGCCAGCAGCCAAACAGGGGGAGGCTATGGCTACACCTTC	CASSQTGGGYGYTF
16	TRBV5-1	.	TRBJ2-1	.	TGCGCCAGCAGCCAGGGTTTCCTGGCAGGGGCCAATGAGCAGTTCTTC	CASSQGFLAGANEQFF
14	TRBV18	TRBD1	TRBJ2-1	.	TGTGCCAGCTCACCCCGAACTGGACAGGGGCTCTCGTTCTTC	CASSPRTGQGLSFF
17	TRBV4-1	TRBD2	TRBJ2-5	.	TGCGCCAGCAGCCAAGTGCCCGGCGGGGGGTTCCAAGAGACCCAGTACTTC	CASSQVPGGGFQETQYF
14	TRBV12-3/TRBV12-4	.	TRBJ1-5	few	TGTGCCAGCAGTTACGACGGTAGCAATCAGCCCCAGCATTTT	CASSYDGSNQPQHF
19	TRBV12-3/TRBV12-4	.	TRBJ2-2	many	TGTGCCAGCAGTCGCTTCTCTCCCACGGGGGGCAGTGGAACCGGGGAGCTGTTTTTT	CASSRFSPTGGSGTGELFF
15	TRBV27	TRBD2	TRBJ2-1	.	TGTGCCAGCAGTCCATCGGGACTAGTGGGGAATGAGCAGTTCTTC	CASSPSGLVGNEQFF
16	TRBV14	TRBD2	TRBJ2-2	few	TGTGCCAGCAGCCAACTACTGAGCGGGAGCGGCGGGGAGCTGTTTTTT	CASSQLLSGSGGELFF
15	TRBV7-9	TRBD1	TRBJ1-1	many	TGTGCCAGCAGTTTGGGACAGGGGAGGAGCACTGAAGCTTTCTTT	CASSLGQGRSTEAFF
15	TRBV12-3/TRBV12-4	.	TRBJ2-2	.	TGTGCCAGCAGGCGCACCGGGCCCCTCACCGGGGAGCTGTTTTTT	CASRRTGPLTGELFF
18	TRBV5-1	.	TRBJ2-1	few	TGCGCCAGCAGCTTGGGGGCTACGGGCCGCGGCTCCTACAATGAGCAGTTCTTC	CASSLGATGRGSYNEQFF
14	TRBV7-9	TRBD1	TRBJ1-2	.	TGTGCCAGCAGCTTTTTGGGACAGAATTATGGCTACACCTTC	CASSFLGQNYGYTF
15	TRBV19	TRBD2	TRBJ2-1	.	TGTGCCAGTAGTATTGGGGGACTAGCGGCCAATGAGCAGTTCTTC	CASSIGGLAANEQFF
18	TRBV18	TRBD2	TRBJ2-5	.	TGTGCCAGCTCACCGTACCGACTAGCGGGGGGGCCAGCAGAGACCCAGTACTTC	CASSPYRLAGGPAETQYF
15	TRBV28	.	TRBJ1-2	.	TGTGCCAGCAGCCGGGAGGGAGGGGCCAGCTATGGCTACACCTTC	CASSREGGASYGYTF
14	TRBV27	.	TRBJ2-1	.	TGTGCCAGCAGTTTTAGTATTGGGGTCCATGAGCAGTTCTTC	CASSFSIGVHEQFF
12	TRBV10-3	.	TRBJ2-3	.	TGTGCCATCAGTGACCGCACAGATACGCAGTATTTT	CAISDRTDTQYF
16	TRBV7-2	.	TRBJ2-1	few	TGTGCCAGCAGCTTAGCCTTAGTATCGGGCACCAATGAGCAGTTCTTC	CASSLALVSGTNEQFF
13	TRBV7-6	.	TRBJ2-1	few	TGTGCCAGCAGCTTACTCCCCCCTGGTGAGCAGTTCTTC	CASSLLPPGEQFF
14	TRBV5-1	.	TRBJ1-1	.	TGCGCCAGCAGCTTGGGGGGTCCGGGCACTGAAGCTTTCTTT	CASSLGGPGTEAFF
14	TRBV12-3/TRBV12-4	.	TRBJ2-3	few	TGTGCCAGCAGTTTAGGGCCAGGGAGAGATACGCAGTATTTT	CASSLGPGRDTQYF